The 19 T cell receptor beta chains listed next were all sequenced from one sample in a study of beta chain features in type 1 diabetes (dated by TCRdb to 2016 to 2019). The paper's findings and limits, for the study overall: Type 1 diabetes patients showed a moderate but significant shortening of TCRB CDR3 length in all four CD4+ subsets.

The library was made by the immunoSEQ multiplex PCR assay. All of the isolated RNA was reverse transcribed with the High Capacity cDNA Reverse Transcription Kit, so expressed TCRB transcripts were sequenced. Entries here come from immuneACCESS through TCRdb and include only in-frame sequences with V and J called. Some clones fail to appear in such tables; in the studies checked, an unresolved V gene covers under half of the shortfall, and the cause of the remainder is unknown. This sample has hundreds of thousands of clones in its table, and roughly an eighth of those were observed once. Nearly 0.04% of the sample is held by the ten biggest clonotypes. Their antigens are not known. The sequenced sample consisted of naive CD4+ T cells from blood. The cell subset or site label here, explained by the study, means: true naive CD4+ T cells. Source of these receptors: a man younger than 35 with type 1 diabetes.

The rearrangement uses TRBV20-1 and TRBJ2-5; D unclear. The CDR3 is 11 residues long. Trimming pared 5 bases from V and 5 bases from J, leaving 9 bases between. CDR1 is DFQATT, CDR2 SNEGSKA, per germline (reference sequence). Written as DNA, the CDR3 is TGCAGTGCTTACAAAGGGGAGACCCAGTACTTC. Translation gives CSAYKGETQYF.

The table lists this clone with a few counts. The V call is TRBV29-1, the J call TRBJ2-3; possible D gene TRBD2, 7 bases. The V end lost 1 base, the J end lost 6 bases, and 17 bases lay between the germline ends. The CDR3 runs to 15 residues. Germline loops: CDR1 SQVTM, CDR2 ANQGSEA. In DNA, the CDR3 is TGCAGCGTTGAAGGGGACACAAAGGGAGGGGATACGCAGTATTTT. Its protein product is CSVEGDTKGGDTQYF.

This clone was seen a handful of times. The chain combines TRBV7-3 with TRBJ1-2, with 9 bases identical to TRBD1. Germline lookup yields CDR1 SGHTA and CDR2 FQGTGA. The CDR3 sequence is 13 residues long. V shed 4 bases and J 5 bases; nucleotides not matched to a gene: 2. CDR3 DNA sequence: TGTGCCAGCAGCTCGGACAGGGGATATGGCTACACCTTC. Amino acids: CASSSDRGYGYTF. Full variable domain (missing parts from reference TRBV7-3 and TRBJ1-2): GAGVSQTPSNKVTEKGKYVELRCDPISGHTALYWYRQSLGQGPEFLIYFQGTGAADDSGLPNDRFFAVRPEGSVSTLKIQRTERGDSAVYLCASSSDRGYGYTFGSGTRLTVV.

This clone has more than one count but fewer than ten. V gene TRBV4-3 combines with J gene TRBJ1-1; 7 nucleotides line up with TRBD1. CDR1 is LGHNA and CDR2 is YSLEER in the germline V gene. This CDR3 comprises 17 residues. Trimming removed 0 bases from V and 0 bases from J; junction bases left unmatched: 7. This CDR3 reads CASSQDLAGTVNTEAFF. The CDR3 coding sequence is TGCGCCAGCAGCCAAGATCTCGCCGGGACAGTGAACACTGAAGCTTTCTTT.

The rearrangement uses TRBV18 and TRBJ1-2; D unclear. The CDR3 is made up of 12 amino acids. Germline CDR1 reads KGHSH; CDR2 reads LQKENI. V lost 6 bases to trimming and J lost 3 bases, with 8 bases between them. The CDR3 reads CASSREDYGYTF. The CDR3 DNA sequence: TGTGCCAGCTCTAGGGAGGACTATGGCTACACCTTC.

The sample holds a few counts of this clone. The J gene is TRBJ2-5, the V gene TRBV4-3; D may be TRBD1 (6 bases). The CDR3 has 15 residues. Trimming cost V 3 bases and J 2 bases, with 13 bases left between them. CDR1 LGHNA and CDR2 YSLEER come from the germline V gene. CDR3 sequence: CASSHAARGQETQYF. As DNA, the CDR3 is TGCGCCAGCAGCCACGCTGCTAGGGGGCAAGAGACCCAGTACTTC.

This chain links TRBV2 with TRBJ2-1, with D possibly TRBD2 on 5 matching bases. CDR3 length: 11 residues. The V gene's germline CDR1 is SNHLY and CDR2 FYNNEI. The V and J ends lost 3 bases and 12 bases respectively, with 9 bases between them. CDR3 in DNA: TGTGCCAGCAGTGAGCGGACTCGGCAGTTCTTC. Encoded protein: CASSERTRQFF.

The J gene is TRBJ2-1, the V gene TRBV18; TRBD2 matches at 8 bases. The V and J ends lost 5 bases and 8 bases, in that order; junction bases with no gene match: 11. The CDR3 spans 15 residues. The germline V gene encodes CDR1 KGHSH and CDR2 LQKENI. The CDR3 DNA reads TGTGCCAGCTCAGGGGGACTAGAGGTTTCCGATGAGCAGTTCTTC. Amino acids: CASSGGLEVSDEQFF.

This clone appeared a few times. The chain recombines TRBV5-4 with TRBJ2-5; weak D call: TRBD2 (5 bases). CDR3 length: 17 residues. Trimming pared 4 bases from V and 2 bases from J, leaving 21 bases between. The germline V gene has CDR1 SGHNT and CDR2 YYREEE (reference sequence). The CDR3 nucleotides read TGTGCCAGCAGCCCGAAGGTTATTGGACTGACACAAGAGACCCAGTACTTC. Translated: CASSPKVIGLTQETQYF.

This clone occurred a few times. This CDR3 is also generated by other DNA sequences in the sample. CDR3 sequence reads: CASSLQGNTEAFF. The CDR3 nucleotides read TGTGCCAGCAGTCTTCAGGGGAACACTGAAGCTTTCTTT. The chain is built from TRBV9 and TRBJ1-1; tentative D call: TRBD1 (5 bases). Germline CDR1 is SGDLS and CDR2 is YYNGEE. The CDR3 is made up of 13 amino acids. Deletions cut 5 bases from V and 1 base from J, with 9 bases between.

This rearrangement joins TRBV30 to TRBJ2-1, with TRBD1 matching over 7 bases. Germline trimming cut 0 bases from V and 14 bases from J; bases unmatched to any gene: 4. Germline CDR1 reads GTSNPN; CDR2 reads SVGIG (reference sequence). This CDR3 is 11 amino acids long. CDR3 sequence (DNA): TGTGCCTGGAGTGTAGACAGGGAGAAGTTCTTC. As protein: CAWSVDREKFF.

The chain has TRBV6-6 and TRBJ2-4; D not resolved. V dropped 0 bases and J dropped 0 bases, with 6 bases sitting between them. The CDR3 spans 15 residues. Germline assignment: CDR1 MNHNY and CDR2 SVGAGI (reference sequence). The CDR3 sequence: CASSYSGVAKNIQYF. The DNA of the CDR3 is TGTGCCAGCAGTTACTCAGGTGTAGCCAAAAACATTCAGTACTTC.

The chain employs TRBV2 and TRBJ2-7; the D is unclear. The CDR3 has 14 amino acids. Germline lookup yields CDR1 SNHLY and CDR2 FYNNEI. The V end was cut by 1 base, the J end by 3 bases, with 10 bases between. CDR3 DNA: TGTGCCAGCAGTGAAGGCAGGCTTGGCTACGAGCAGTACTTC. Amino acid sequence: CASSEGRLGYEQYF.

This clone showed up just a few times. This chain links TRBV9 with TRBJ1-1; possibly TRBD1 for D (6 bases). CDR3 size: 16 residues. The germline V gene encodes CDR1 SGDLS and CDR2 YYNGEE. V dropped 3 bases and J dropped 2 bases, with 17 bases sitting between them. CDR3 nucleotide sequence: TGTGCCAGCAGCGCGGACCCCGGGACACTTAACACTGAAGCTTTCTTT. Translated: CASSADPGTLNTEAFF.

This clone appeared a few times. V gene TRBV7-2 combines with J gene TRBJ2-5; the match to TRBD2 covers 11 bases. The CDR3 runs to 16 residues. Trimming at V came to 2 bases and at J to 9 bases, leaving 11 bases not matched to a gene. Germline CDR1 reads SGHTA; CDR2 reads FQGNSA. The CDR3 spells CASSLSGTSGQGAQYF. The DNA for the CDR3 is TGTGCCAGCAGCTTATCCGGGACTAGCGGCCAGGGGGCCCAGTACTTC.

This clone was found once. The CDR3 protein is CAWSALNYGYTF. CDR3 sequence (DNA): TGTGCCTGGAGTGCTCTTAACTATGGCTACACCTTC. This rearrangement joins TRBV30 to TRBJ1-2; D gene ambiguous. The CDR3 is 12 residues long. V was trimmed by 1 base and J by 1 base, leaving 4 bases between them. In germline, CDR1 is GTSNPN, CDR2 SVGIG (reference sequence).

This clone was detected only a few times. The rearrangement uses TRBV7-2 and TRBJ2-5, with TRBD2 matching 7 bases. V shed 5 bases, J shed 1 base, and the junction held 4 bases outside the gene matches. Germline CDR1 SGHTA, CDR2 FQGNSA. CDR3 size: 14 residues. CDR3 region: CASSGRGTQETQYF. CDR3 sequence (DNA): TGTGCCAGCAGCGGGAGGGGAACCCAAGAGACCCAGTACTTC.

The V gene is TRBV4-1, the J gene TRBJ2-7; tentatively, D is TRBD2 (6 bases). The CDR3 has 17 amino acids. Trimming cost V 6 bases and J 4 bases, with 25 bases left between them. Germline lookup yields CDR1 MGHRA and CDR2 YSYEKL. The CDR3 region is CASRRRVAGRREYEQYF. CDR3 bases: TGCGCCAGCAGGAGAAGGGTGGCAGGGAGGAGGGAATACGAGCAGTACTTC.

The table lists this clone with a few counts. The chain recombines TRBV18 with TRBJ1-1; 8 nucleotides line up with TRBD1. The V segment lost 3 bases and the J segment 1 base; nucleotides outside the gene matches: 4. Per the germline V gene, CDR1 is KGHSH and CDR2 is LQKENI. The CDR3 has 15 amino acids. The CDR3 DNA reads as TGTGCCAGCTCACCTCAGGGGGCAGAGAACACTGAAGCTTTCTTT. Translating gives CASSPQGAENTEAFF.